This entry features one TCR beta chain sequence. The antigen is unknown. The DNA ends 3 residues before the CDR3 does, and the rest of the CDR3 is filled in from the germline J gene. The sample comes from a study of Tregs in tolerant kidney transplant recipients. Study results and caveats: Changing PCR primers prevented nucleotide comparison between some patients' samples.

Assay used: immunoSEQ multiplex PCR; TCRdb lists only in-frame clones, some missing. Found here are some 22,000 clones; the top ten clones hold around 4%. Related graft donors supplied nonmyeloablative bone marrow transplants, and mixed chimerism was transient. Germline CDR1 is SGHRS and CDR2 is YFSETQ. CDR3 length equals 13 residues. V lost 2 bases and J lost 5, with 8 bases in between. Specimen: CD4+ T cells from blood (PBMCs), collected 6 months after the transplant. The chain joins TRBV5-1 to TRBJ2-1; D unclear. The clonotype comes from a human patient who received a combined kidney and bone marrow transplant. Certain T cells may be donor cells from the graft. The sequenced part of the CDR3 DNA is TGCGCCAGCAGCTTTTCGGGTAACAATGAG. Residues: CASSFSGNNE. The full CDR3 protein is CASSFSGNNEQFF.